This T cell receptor beta chain was identified in a study of blood T cell repertoires in COVID-19. Study-level background: T cells, B-cell-depleted T cells, or PBMCs provided the cDNA or gDNA that served as material.

Germline values: CDR1 SGDLS, CDR2 YYNGEE. The trim removed 2 bases at V and 0 bases at J, leaving 1 base unmatched. This CDR3 region has 14 residues. This clone was observed a single time. The method was immunoSEQ multiplex PCR; TCRdb's version includes in-frame clones alone and lacks a portion of them. Altogether around 300,000 clones are present, 85% being singletons, with the ten largest covering roughly 2.5%. Study members were between roughly 18 and 89 years old and lived in 24 US regions. The J gene is TRBJ2-7, the V gene TRBV9, with 8 bases matching TRBD1. Sequencing used PBMCs or T cells enriched from blood (not recorded which). The source is a woman between 45 and 60 years old who had recovered from COVID-19. In nucleotides, the CDR3 is TGTGCCAGCAGCGTCACAGGGGGCTCCTACGAGCAGTACTTC. Protein product: CASSVTGGSYEQYF.